This T cell receptor beta chain came from a study of T cells after yellow fever vaccination. Germline values: CDR1 SGHRS, CDR2 YFSETQ. The CDR3 covers 14 residues. The ends were cut back, 3 bases at V and 5 bases at J, with 14 bases in the middle. TCRdb ran MiXCR on the 5' RACE reads and lists one entry per CDR3 protein. The sample has around 310,000 distinct CDR3 sequences, 3.5% to 4.5% seen once; the top ten hold roughly 26%. The V gene is TRBV5-1, the J gene TRBJ1-1; possibly TRBD1 for D (5 bases). Material: PBMCs, obtained 5 days after the yellow fever booster vaccination. This clonotype was obtained from a man aged 18 to 29 who received the YFV17D yellow fever vaccine. DNA for the CDR3: TGCGCCAGCAGCTACCTGGGGGTTGGAACTGAAGCTTTCTTT. Protein sequence: CASSYLGVGTEAFF.